Given below is one T cell receptor (beta chain) in context. Every sample yielded at least 7 million isolated PBMCs. The CDR3 consists of 16 residues. Germline V gives CDR1 KGHSH, CDR2 LQKENI. The V end was cut by 2 bases, the J end by 4 bases, with 17 bases between. This sample was included in a study of blood T cells in healthy people across ages. Study-level background: When template switching was applied, about one barcoded beta molecule was captured per two T cells.

Next came a second PCR, run for roughly 6 to 11 cycles, which used a sample-barcoded 5' primer along with a J-beta primer mix. TCRdb independently ran MiXCR on the 5' RACE reads; one entry per CDR3 protein. This table has some 1.6 million distinct CDR3 sequences, almost 35% appearing once. This sequence joins TRBV18 and TRBJ2-5; D is perhaps TRBD2 (5 bases). The receptor comes from a woman aged 25-40 years in good health. The sequencing sample was made of blood. CDR3 in amino acids: CASSPSLGGGRETQYF. The CDR3 DNA sequence: TGTGCCAGCTCACCATCCCTCGGCGGAGGTCGAGAGACCCAGTACTTC. Complete variable domain (other parts from reference TRBV18 and TRBJ2-5): NAGVMQNPRHLVRRRGQEARLRCSPMKGHSHVYWYRQLPEEGLKFMVYLQKENIIDESGMPKERFSAEFPKEGPSILRIQQVVRGDSAAYFCASSPSLGGGRETQYFGPGTRLLVL.